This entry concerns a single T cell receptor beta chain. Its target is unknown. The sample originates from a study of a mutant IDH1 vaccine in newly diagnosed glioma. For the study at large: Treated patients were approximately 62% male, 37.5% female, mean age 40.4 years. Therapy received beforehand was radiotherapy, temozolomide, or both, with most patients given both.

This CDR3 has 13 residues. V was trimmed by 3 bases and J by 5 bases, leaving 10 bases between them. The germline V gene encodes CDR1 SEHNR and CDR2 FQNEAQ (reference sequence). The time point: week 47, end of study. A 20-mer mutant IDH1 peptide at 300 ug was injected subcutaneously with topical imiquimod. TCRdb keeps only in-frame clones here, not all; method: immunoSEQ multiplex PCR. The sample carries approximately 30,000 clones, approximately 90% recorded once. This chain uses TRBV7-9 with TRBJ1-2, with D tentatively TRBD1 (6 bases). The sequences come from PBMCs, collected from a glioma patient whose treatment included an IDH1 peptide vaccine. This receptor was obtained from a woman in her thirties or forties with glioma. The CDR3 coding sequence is TGTGCCAGCAGCTTTCAGGGGTTTTATGGCTACACCTTC. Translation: CASSFQGFYGYTF.